These 28 T cell receptor beta chains share one sample of origin, sequenced in a study of human T cells and chemical hapten exposure. TCRdb reprocessed the RACE reads via MiXCR and lists one record per CDR3 protein. Altogether 35,000 to 45,000 distinct CDR3 sequences are present, approximately 12% being singletons, with the ten largest covering roughly 2%. The time point denotes: pre-sensitization, week 0. Treatment given: therapeutic diphenylcyclopropenone sensitization with weekly scalp DPC. The study extracted total RNA from unfractionated whole blood. Sequences were derived from whole blood, sampled in connection with sensitization to the hapten diphenylcyclopropenone (DPC). These TCRs come from a woman in her thirties or forties with alopecia areata. Some clones in this sample may be carry-over from other donors' samples.

This clonotype came up a few times. The chain is built from TRBV28 and TRBJ1-2; TRBD1 matches at 8 bases. Germline V gene sequence: CDR1 MDHEN, CDR2 SYDVKM. CDR3 length equals 13 residues. V dropped 4 bases and J dropped 8; count of bases not matched to a gene: 6. This chain's CDR3 is CASSSQDRVGYTF. The DNA for the CDR3 is TGTGCCAGCAGTTCCCAGGACAGGGTGGGCTACACCTTC.

This clonotype was seen repeatedly, ten times or more. The gene calls are TRBV11-2 and TRBJ2-5; a possible D gene is TRBD2 (6 bases). The CDR3 length is 15 residues. Per the germline V gene, CDR1 is SGHAT and CDR2 is FQNNGV. Trimming cost V 1 base and J 5 bases, with 14 bases left between them. The CDR3 sequence is CASSLAGGRGETQYF. The CDR3 DNA sequence: TGTGCCAGCAGCTTAGCCGGGGGTCGCGGGGAGACCCAGTACTTC.

This clonotype was counted ten times or more. The chain has TRBV11-2 and TRBJ2-7, with D unclear. The CDR3 loop spans 15 amino acids. Looked up from germline, CDR1 is SGHAT and CDR2 is FQNNGV. Trimming pared 0 bases from V and 5 bases from J, leaving 14 bases between. The CDR3 protein is CASSLDLGSGNEQYF. The CDR3 coding sequence is TGTGCCAGCAGCTTAGATCTGGGATCGGGCAACGAGCAGTACTTC.

This clonotype was recorded many times. The gene calls are TRBV6-2 or TRBV6-3 and TRBJ1-1; the D is unclear. The CDR3 consists of 12 residues. From germline, CDR1 is MNHEY and CDR2 SVGEGT. The ends were cut back, 2 bases at V and 2 bases at J, with 3 bases in the middle. The CDR3 DNA sequence: TGTGCCAGCAGTTACCGAAACACTGAAGCTTTCTTT. It encodes CASSYRNTEAFF.

This clonotype was seen at least ten times. This rearrangement joins TRBV7-3 to TRBJ2-1; D possibly uses TRBD1 or TRBD2 (5 bases each). The V gene lost 0 bases and the J gene lost 5 bases, with 8 bases spanning the gap. Per germline, CDR1 SGHTA and CDR2 FQGTGA. The CDR3 consists of 14 residues. The CDR3 reads CASSLTGDHNEQFF. The CDR3 nucleotides are TGTGCCAGCAGCTTAACGGGGGATCACAATGAGCAGTTCTTC.

This clonotype has at least ten counts. The chain employs TRBV5-5 and TRBJ1-2, with D possibly TRBD1 on 5 matching bases. Trimming left V 3 bases short and J 4 bases short, with 16 bases between. This CDR3 has 15 residues. Germline V gene data show CDR1 as SGHKS and CDR2 as YYEKEE (reference sequence). The CDR3 bases are TGTGCCAGCAGCTACGGGACGGCTGTCAGCTATGGCTACACCTTC. It encodes CASSYGTAVSYGYTF.

This clonotype was counted many times. This sequence joins TRBV6-2 or TRBV6-3 and TRBJ2-2; D assignment may be TRBD1 or TRBD2 (6 bases each). The CDR3 consists of 15 residues. The V gene's germline CDR1 is MNHEY and CDR2 SVGEGT. V was shortened by 5 bases and J by 4 bases, with 14 bases between the two germline ends. As DNA, the CDR3 is TGTGCCAGCAGTGTACAGGGAGGAAGCACCGGGGAGCTGTTTTTT. It specifies CASSVQGGSTGELFF.

This clonotype was detected only a few times. This chain uses TRBV7-8 with TRBJ2-1, with 7 positions matching TRBD2. Trimming took 4 bases from V and 5 from J; bases not matched to a gene: 8. The CDR3 runs 15 residues. Germline values: CDR1 SGHVS, CDR2 FQNEAQ. Here the CDR3 reads CASSSRLATDNEQFF. CDR3 nucleotides: TGTGCCAGCAGCTCGAGACTAGCCACAGACAATGAGCAGTTCTTC.

This clonotype has a count of ten or more. The chain combines TRBV20-1 with TRBJ1-2; D not resolved. CDR1 and CDR2 from the germline V gene are DFQATT and SNEGSKA (reference sequence). Trimming removed 1 base from V and 8 bases from J, with 11 bases in between. This CDR3 has 12 residues. CDR3 sequence (DNA): TGCAGTGCTAGAGCTCTATCCGCCGGCTACACCTTC. Its protein is CSARALSAGYTF.

The rearrangement joins TRBV29-1 to TRBJ2-1; D remains ambiguous. V lost 6 bases and J 0 bases, leaving 21 bases between the germline ends. The CDR3 has 17 amino acids. Germline CDR1 is SQVTM and CDR2 is ANQGSEA. CDR3 sequence reads: CSVPPLQGGDSYNEQFF. CDR3 bases: TGCAGCGTCCCCCCTCTTCAAGGTGGCGACTCCTACAATGAGCAGTTCTTC.

This clonotype was seen ten or more times. V and J are TRBV7-2 and TRBJ2-2, with a possible D match to TRBD1 (5 bases). This CDR3 is built from 14 residues. V lost 2 bases and J 5 bases, leaving 9 bases between the germline ends. CDR1 and CDR2 (germline): SGHTA, FQGNSA. The CDR3 loop is CASSLRRGTGELFF. The CDR3 nucleotides read TGTGCCAGCAGCTTACGTAGGGGAACCGGGGAGCTGTTTTTT.

There are a few counts of this clonotype. V is TRBV29-1 and J is TRBJ1-1, with 8 bases lining up with TRBD1. The CDR3 is 14 amino acids. The V segment lost 7 bases and the J segment 3 bases; nucleotides outside the gene matches: 10. Germline V gene sequence: CDR1 SQVTM, CDR2 ANQGSEA. The chain's CDR3 is CSAKTGAGDTEAFF. CDR3 DNA: TGCAGCGCAAAGACAGGGGCGGGTGACACTGAAGCTTTCTTT.

This clonotype has just a few counts. This chain joins TRBV14 and TRBJ2-1; 12 positions match TRBD2. The CDR3 has 16 residues. J lost 6 bases, V lost 5 bases, and 8 bases had no gene match. Germline V gene lookup returns CDR1 SGHDN and CDR2 FVKESK. The CDR3 nucleotides are TGTGCCAGCAGCGAATTCACGGGACTAGCGGGCAATGAGCAGTTCTTC. This gives the protein CASSEFTGLAGNEQFF.

This sequence joins TRBV27 and TRBJ2-7, with 8 bases matching TRBD2. CDR1 and CDR2 (germline): MNHEY, SMNVEV (reference sequence). Unmatched junction bases numbered 4, after V lost 3 bases and J lost 6 bases. CDR3 size: 13 residues. CDR3 loop: CASSFGLAGEQYF. The CDR3 DNA is TGTGCCAGCAGTTTCGGACTAGCCGGCGAGCAGTACTTC.

This clonotype was detected many times. The chain has TRBV19 and TRBJ1-5; TRBD1 aligns across 9 bases. V gave up 5 bases and J gave up 6 bases; unmatched junction bases: 8. The CDR3 is 15 residues long. Germline V gene data show CDR1 as LNHDA and CDR2 as SQIVND (reference sequence). The DNA of the CDR3 is TGTGCCAGTAGTCCCTGGGACAGGGAGGGTCAGCCCCAGCATTTT. As protein: CASSPWDREGQPQHF.

The chain couples TRBV28 to TRBJ1-2, with TRBD1 matching 7 bases. The ends lost 5 bases at V and 5 bases at J; junction bases unmatched: 8. Germline CDR1 is MDHEN and CDR2 is SYDVKM. The CDR3 contains 14 residues. Here the CDR3 reads CASSLSTGQYGYTF. The CDR3 DNA reads as TGTGCCAGCAGTCTGTCCACGGGACAGTATGGCTACACCTTC.

This clonotype has a handful of counts. The V gene is TRBV5-1, the J gene TRBJ2-7, with a tentative D call TRBD2 (6 bases). The CDR3 is made up of 14 amino acids. Germline values: CDR1 SGHRS, CDR2 YFSETQ. V was trimmed by 1 base and J by 7 bases, leaving 15 bases between them. CDR3 protein: CASSLLAGSWEQYF. The CDR3 bases are TGCGCCAGCAGCTTGCTGGCGGGATCGTGGGAGCAGTACTTC.

The V call is TRBV10-2, the J call TRBJ1-1; tentative D call: TRBD1 (6 bases). This CDR3 contains 14 residues. Germline V gives CDR1 WSHSY, CDR2 SAAADI. Trimming left V 6 bases short and J 5 bases short, with 16 bases between. CDR3 protein: CASSTVQGGTEAFF. In DNA form, the CDR3 reads TGCGCCAGCAGCACCGTACAGGGAGGAACTGAAGCTTTCTTT.

In its sample, this clonotype was seen many times. The J gene is TRBJ1-5, the V gene TRBV4-1, with D perhaps TRBD1 (5 bases). Germline loops: CDR1 MGHRA, CDR2 YSYEKL. The CDR3 is 14 amino acids. V lost 2 bases, J lost 3 bases, and 8 bases lay in between. The CDR3: CASSQPGNNQPQHF. The CDR3 DNA is TGCGCCAGCAGCCAACCAGGGAACAATCAGCCCCAGCATTTT.

In this sample, this clonotype turned up many times. This chain connects TRBV9 to TRBJ2-2; D is possibly TRBD2 (6 bases). CDR1 and CDR2 (germline): SGDLS, YYNGEE. Trimming cost V 1 base and J 3 bases, with 10 bases left between them. CDR3 length: 15 amino acids. The CDR3 DNA sequence: TGTGCCAGCAGCGTATCGGAGGGTTACACCGGGGAGCTGTTTTTT. It translates to CASSVSEGYTGELFF.

This clonotype was counted many times. V usage is TRBV29-1 and J usage is TRBJ2-3; D is uncertain. The CDR3 is made up of 15 amino acids. V lost 0 bases, J lost 4 bases, and 14 bases lay in between. Germline CDR1 is SQVTM and CDR2 is ANQGSEA. The CDR3 bases are TGCAGCGTTGAAGATCTGACGCAGTCGGCAGATACGCAGTATTTT. Protein product: CSVEDLTQSADTQYF.

V usage is TRBV7-9 and J usage is TRBJ2-2; D is ambiguous. The CDR3 covers 13 residues. V lost 1 base and J 7 bases, leaving 7 bases between the germline ends. CDR1 is SEHNR and CDR2 is FQNEAQ in the germline V gene (reference sequence). The CDR3 loop reads CASSLESVGELFF. The CDR3 DNA sequence: TGTGCCAGCAGCTTAGAGAGTGTCGGGGAGCTGTTTTTT.

As regards this clonotype: This may arise from a read error, as a much more abundant clone is one base away. The chain is built from TRBV28 and TRBJ2-7, with D maybe TRBD2 (6 bases). Germline CDR1 and CDR2: MDHEN and SYDVKM. V was shortened by 5 bases and J by 3 bases, with 11 bases between the two germline ends. CDR3 length: 13 amino acids. The CDR3 nucleotides read TGTGCCAGCAGTAGGAGGGGCATCTACGAGCAGTACTTC. This sequence encodes CASSRRGIYEQYF.

A remark on this clonotype: Being one base from a much bigger clone, this may be a read error. The V call is TRBV19, the J call TRBJ1-5; TRBD1 matches at 7 bases. Germline V CDR1 and CDR2: LNHDA, SQIVND (reference sequence). Trimming at V came to 1 base and at J to 1 base, leaving 13 bases not matched to a gene. CDR3 size: 19 residues. The CDR3 DNA is TGTGCCAGTAGTATAGGGTGGAGGGGGCGCGCAAGGAGCAATCAGCCCCAGCATTTT. This translates into CASSIGWRGRARSNQPQHF.

This chain joins TRBV21-1 and TRBJ1-5; the table assigns TRBD1, which was not confirmed against the DNA. TRBV21-1 has pseudogene status. The CDR3 extends over 16 amino acids. The CDR3 DNA is TGTGCCAGCTGCAGGACAGCCACCGATAGCAATCAGCCCCAGCAATTT. It specifies CASCRTATDSNQPQQF.

J is TRBJ2-1 and V is TRBV28, with a possible D match to TRBD2 (5 bases). Germline V gene sequence: CDR1 MDHEN, CDR2 SYDVKM. This CDR3 has 15 amino acids. The V end lost 6 bases, the J end lost 4 bases, and 16 bases lay between the germline ends. Written as DNA, the CDR3 is TGTGCCAGCAGCACAACCCGGGGTACTTACAATGAGCAGTTCTTC. This codes for CASSTTRGTYNEQFF.

The chain combines TRBV6-6 with TRBJ1-6; 8 bases line up with TRBD1. This CDR3 is 15 amino acids long. Unmatched junction bases numbered 8, after V lost 6 bases and J lost 7 bases. The germline gives CDR1 MNHNY, CDR2 SVGAGI (reference sequence). In DNA form, the CDR3 reads TGTGCCAGCAGCTTCCCGGGACAGGAAAATTCACCCCTCCACTTT. Translating gives CASSFPGQENSPLHF.

Ten or more counts support this clonotype. The chain combines TRBV29-1 with TRBJ2-7; D ambiguous. This CDR3 has 12 residues. The germline CDR1 and CDR2 sequences are SQVTM and ANQGSEA. Between the trimmed V and J ends, which lost 7 bases and 5 bases, there was a span of 15 bases. CDR3 in amino acids: CSALLGTHEQYF. As DNA, the CDR3 is TGCAGCGCCCTCCTTGGTACCCACGAGCAGTACTTC.